A selection of T cell receptor beta chains follows, all from one sample in a study of CD8+ T cells in alopecia areata. Some clones are missing from TCRdb's copy, which holds only in-frame ones; the method was immunoSEQ multiplex PCR. Altogether about 270,000 clones are present, 60% being singletons, with the ten largest covering 0.8% to 1%. The specimen comprised CD4+ T cells sorted from blood, sampled at roughly week 53, from a patient treated with tofacitinib. The receptors stem from a human donor with alopecia areata. Each CDR3 is given with its conserved first and last residue. The D gene is left open where the match is weak. A row's size may be missing; if present it is once, few, many or a size class.

V: TRBV30
size: .
J: TRBJ1-5
D: .
DNA: TGTGCCTGGGACAATCAGCCCCAGCATTTT
CDR3: CAWDNQPQHF

V: TRBV5-6
size: .
J: TRBJ2-1
D: .
DNA: TGTGCCAGCAGCCCGCCCTTTAGTTCATTCAATGAGCAGTTCTTC
CDR3: CASSPPFSSFNEQFF

V: TRBV29-1
size: .
J: TRBJ2-7
D: .
DNA: TGCAGCATCGGGCAGGGCGCCTACGAGCAGTACTTC
CDR3: CSIGQGAYEQYF

V: TRBV5-6
size: once
J: TRBJ1-2
D: .
DNA: TGTGCCAGCAGCTCGCGTGGCTATGGCTACACCTTC
CDR3: CASSSRGYGYTF

V: TRBV18
size: few
J: TRBJ2-2
D: .
DNA: TGTGCCAGCACCGGGGACCTCAACACCGGGGAGCTGTTTTTT
CDR3: CASTGDLNTGELFF

V: TRBV27
size: .
J: TRBJ2-1
D: TRBD2
DNA: TGTGCCAGCAGTCCCTTAGTTGCGGGGGGGCGCAATGAGCAGTTCTTC
CDR3: CASSPLVAGGRNEQFF

V: TRBV29-1
size: .
J: TRBJ2-5
D: .
DNA: TGCAGCGTTGGAGGGTTGCAAGAGACCCAGTACTTC
CDR3: CSVGGLQETQYF

V: TRBV4-2
size: .
J: TRBJ2-2
D: TRBD2
DNA: TGTGCCAGCAGTCCGAGCGGGGTCGCGAACACCGGGGAGCTGTTTTTT
CDR3: CASSPSGVANTGELFF

V: TRBV7-3
size: few
J: TRBJ2-1
D: TRBD2
DNA: TGTGCCAGCAGTAGCGGGGGCCCCTACAATGAGCAGTTCTTC
CDR3: CASSSGGPYNEQFF

V: TRBV5-1
size: .
J: TRBJ2-5
D: .
DNA: TGCGCCAGCAGCTTATCACAAGAGACCCAGTACTTC
CDR3: CASSLSQETQYF

V: TRBV4-1
size: .
J: TRBJ1-5
D: .
DNA: TGCGCCAGCAGCCCCGACGACAGGCCCTCGACCCAGCATTTT
CDR3: CASSPDDRPSTQHF